The 20 T cell receptor beta chains in this list originate from one sample, sequenced in a study of blood T cell repertoires in COVID-19. Profiling relied on immunoSEQ multiplex PCR, and the TCRdb table lists in-frame clones only, not all of them. The repertoire consists of about 170,000 clones, with more than 75% occurring once and the leading ten covering roughly 9%. The source material was peripheral blood. These receptors all stem from a woman aged 70 to 79 with acute or convalescent COVID-19.

This chain joins TRBV6-6 and TRBJ2-6; 8 nucleotides match TRBD1. Per the germline V gene, CDR1 is MNHNY and CDR2 is SVGAGI (reference sequence). Trimming removed 6 bases from V and 8 bases from J; junction bases left unmatched: 3. This CDR3 has 13 residues. DNA for the CDR3: TGTGCCAGCAGCCGGACAGGGCCCAACGTCCTGACTTTC. Translated, it gives CASSRTGPNVLTF.

The DNA for the CDR3 is TGTGCCAGCTCACCACTGCGATGGGGACAAAGCTCCTACAATGAGCAGTTCTTC. Translation gives CASSPLRWGQSSYNEQFF. The V gene is TRBV18, the J gene TRBJ2-1; D may be TRBD1 (6 bases). The CDR3 consists of 18 residues. Trimming shortened V by 1 base and J by 0 bases, and 16 bases separated the two germline ends. Germline values: CDR1 KGHSH, CDR2 LQKENI.

The rearrangement uses TRBV4-3 and TRBJ2-2; 14 positions agree with TRBD2. Trimming at V came to 4 bases and at J to 4 bases, leaving 5 bases not matched to a gene. CDR1 is LGHNA and CDR2 is YSLEER in the germline V gene. The CDR3 covers 17 residues. The CDR3 loop reads CASSLGLAGDSTGELFF. For the CDR3, the DNA is TGCGCCAGCAGCCTGGGACTAGCGGGAGATTCCACCGGGGAGCTGTTTTTT.

This clone occurred once. V and J are TRBV2 and TRBJ1-2; possible D gene TRBD1, 6 bases. Trimming took off 3 bases at V and 8 bases at J, with 13 bases between the two ends. Germline CDR1 SNHLY, CDR2 FYNNEI. This CDR3 comprises 13 residues. CDR3 in DNA: TGTGCCAGCAGTGAGTGGGGGCTGCGGGGCTACACCTTC. Translation gives CASSEWGLRGYTF.

J is TRBJ2-3 and V is TRBV18; TRBD2 is a possible D gene (5 bases). The CDR3 contains 11 residues. Trimming cost V 4 bases and J 7 bases, with 6 bases left between them. Per the germline V gene, CDR1 is KGHSH and CDR2 is LQKENI. In nucleotides, the CDR3 is TGTGCCAGCTCACTAGCGAATACGCAGTATTTT. As protein: CASSLANTQYF. The whole variable domain, filled in from reference TRBV18 and TRBJ2-3, reads NAGVMQNPRHLVRRRGQEARLRCSPMKGHSHVYWYRQLPEEGLKFMVYLQKENIIDESGMPKERFSAEFPKEGPSILRIQQVVRGDSAAYFCASSLANTQYFGPGTRLTVL.

The chain uses TRBV11-2 and TRBJ1-2, with D uncertain. The germline gives CDR1 SGHAT, CDR2 FQNNGV. This CDR3 is 13 amino acids long. V gave up 6 bases and J gave up 5 bases, with 13 bases separating them. The CDR3 DNA follows: TGTGCCAGCAGTCCAGAACAATATTATGGCTACACCTTC. Translation: CASSPEQYYGYTF.

The chain joins TRBV11-2 to TRBJ2-1; D remains unclear. Trimming shortened V by 1 base and J by 6 bases, and 4 bases separated the two germline ends. The CDR3 has 12 residues. Germline CDR1 SGHAT, CDR2 FQNNGV. The CDR3 region is CASSLGLNEQFF. The CDR3 DNA follows: TGTGCCAGCAGCTTAGGGCTCAATGAGCAGTTCTTC.

This clone was found a few times. V usage is TRBV7-9 and J usage is TRBJ1-5, with 8 bases lining up with TRBD1. Germline V gene lookup returns CDR1 SEHNR and CDR2 FQNEAQ (reference sequence). The CDR3 is made up of 13 amino acids. With 4 bases clipped from V and 6 bases from J, the junction kept 2 bases outside the gene matches. The CDR3 protein is CASSSGGSQPQHF. The CDR3 DNA is TGTGCCAGCAGCTCAGGGGGCAGTCAGCCCCAGCATTTT.

About this clone itself: Other DNA sequences in this sample translate to the same CDR3. The chain joins TRBV28 to TRBJ1-2, with TRBD1 matching 7 bases. Trimming at V came to 6 bases and at J to 4 bases, leaving 8 bases not matched to a gene. CDR1 is MDHEN and CDR2 is SYDVKM in the germline V gene. The CDR3 contains 14 residues. DNA for the CDR3: TGTGCCAGCAGCCTCTCCGGGACAGTCTATGGCTACACCTTC. Translating it yields CASSLSGTVYGYTF.

The chain has TRBV4-3 and TRBJ1-2; no clear D. The CDR3 is 14 amino acids. Trimming pared 0 bases from V and 4 bases from J, leaving 9 bases between. CDR1 is LGHNA, CDR2 YSLEER, per germline. The CDR3 here is CASSQEMGPYGYTF. Written as DNA, the CDR3 is TGCGCCAGCAGCCAAGAGATGGGCCCCTATGGCTACACCTTC.

This chain connects TRBV5-4 to TRBJ2-1, with 11 positions matching TRBD2. This CDR3 is built from 17 residues. In germline, CDR1 is SGHNT, CDR2 YYREEE (reference sequence). After removal of 1 base from V and 4 bases from J, the junction contained 7 bases not matched to a gene. CDR3: CASSLFLAGGRYNEQFF. CDR3 DNA sequence: TGTGCCAGCAGCTTGTTCCTAGCGGGAGGACGGTACAATGAGCAGTTCTTC.

This chain joins TRBV5-4 and TRBJ2-7; D gene ambiguous. The CDR3 totals 15 residues. V was cut by 0 bases and J by 7 bases, with 17 bases left in between. Germline CDR1 is SGHNT and CDR2 is YYREEE (reference sequence). CDR3 bases: TGTGCCAGCAGCTTGGACGGTAGCACGTCGGGTGAGCAGTACTTC. Translated: CASSLDGSTSGEQYF.

V and J are TRBV9 and TRBJ1-2; 7 nucleotides line up with TRBD1. Trimming removed 0 bases from V and 6 bases from J; junction bases left unmatched: 8. CDR3 size: 15 residues. Germline-derived CDR1 and CDR2 are SGDLS and YYNGEE. The CDR3 is CASSVATGDIDGYTF. CDR3 DNA: TGTGCCAGCAGCGTAGCCACAGGGGATATCGATGGCTACACCTTC. The full variable domain, completed using reference TRBV9 and TRBJ1-2, is DSGVTQTPKHLITATGQRVTLRCSPRSGDLSVYWYQQSLDQGLQFLIQYYNGEERAKGNILERFSAQQFPDLHSELNLSSLELGDSALYFCASSVATGDIDGYTFGSGTRLTVV.

This clone was seen once. This chain connects TRBV6-1 to TRBJ2-2, with 7 positions matching TRBD2. CDR1 is MNHNS and CDR2 is SASEGT in the germline V gene. There are 16 residues in the CDR3. With 4 bases clipped from V and 1 base from J, the junction kept 6 bases outside the gene matches. Here the CDR3 DNA reads TGTGCCAGCAGTGGGACTAGTTTTGTGAACACCGGGGAGCTGTTTTTT. Residues: CASSGTSFVNTGELFF.

The gene calls are TRBV14 and TRBJ2-5, with 13 bases identical to TRBD2. The germline V gene has CDR1 SGHDN and CDR2 FVKESK. V lost 3 bases and J lost 1; bases outside the gene matches: 2. CDR3 length: 16 amino acids. The CDR3 DNA sequence: TGTGCCAGCAGCCATTGGACTAGCGGGAGCCAAGAGACCCAGTACTTC. As protein: CASSHWTSGSQETQYF.

This chain joins TRBV7-2 and TRBJ1-2, with 10 bases that match TRBD1. In germline, CDR1 is SGHTA, CDR2 FQGNSA. The length of the CDR3 is 17 residues. After removal of 3 bases from V and 4 bases from J, the junction contained 11 bases not matched to a gene. CDR3 sequence: CASSFLGQGFFGYGYTF. DNA of the CDR3: TGTGCCAGCAGCTTCCTGGGACAGGGGTTCTTTGGCTATGGCTACACCTTC.

The chain carries TRBV6-6 and TRBJ1-1; D gene unclear. This CDR3 is 12 amino acids long. Trimming took 11 bases from V and 1 from J, leaving 11 bases between them. In germline, CDR1 is MNHNY, CDR2 SVGAGI (reference sequence). The CDR3 protein is CAALGGNTEAFF. DNA for the CDR3: TGTGCCGCCCTCGGAGGGAACACTGAAGCTTTCTTT.

This chain connects TRBV5-1 to TRBJ1-6; D perhaps matches TRBD1 (6 bases). The CDR3 is 15 amino acids. The germline V gene has CDR1 SGHRS and CDR2 YFSETQ. V was pared by 3 bases and J by 7 bases, with 14 bases between. In nucleotides, the CDR3 is TGCGCCAGCAGCTCGGTAGGGGGACCGAATTCACCCCTCCACTTT. Translating gives CASSSVGGPNSPLHF.

Here the CDR3 DNA reads TGTGCCAGCACCCCCTCCGGAGCCGCTGAGCAGTTCTTC. It encodes CASTPSGAAEQFF. The chain is built from TRBV6-5 and TRBJ2-1, with D hard to call. Trimming pared 7 bases from V and 9 bases from J, leaving 16 bases between. Germline values: CDR1 MNHEY, CDR2 SVGAGI. CDR3 size: 13 residues.

Worth noting for this clone: Additional DNA sequences in this sample encode the identical CDR3. The genes are TRBV19 and TRBJ2-5; maybe TRBD2 (5 bases). Germline V gene sequence: CDR1 LNHDA, CDR2 SQIVND (reference sequence). CDR3 size: 12 residues. V lost 1 base and J lost 5, with 5 bases in between. In DNA, the CDR3 is TGTGCCAGTAGTATAGGAGGGGAGACCCAGTACTTC. Translating it yields CASSIGGETQYF.